The clone carrying this T cell receptor (beta chain) was seen only a few times. As yet, its antigen is unknown. CDR1 and CDR2 from the germline V gene are LGHDT and YNNKEL (reference sequence). With 6 bases clipped from V and 5 bases from J, the junction kept 12 bases outside the gene matches. This CDR3 spans 16 amino acids. The data originate from a study of response to subunit inactivated influenza vaccine. One entry per CDR3 protein, called by TCRdb with MiXCR from the RT-PCR reads. Altogether around 760,000 distinct CDR3 sequences are present, about 15% being singletons, with the ten largest covering 5.5% to 8%. Study-wide results and limits: With each seasonal influenza vaccination, the authors suggested, few new T cells are recruited.

This sequence was found in a man aged 45-65 years who received an inactivated influenza vaccine. The sequenced sample was PBMCs from blood, obtained 14 to 15 days before vaccination. This chain joins TRBV3-1 and TRBJ2-5, with TRBD1 matching over 10 bases. CDR3 amino acids: CASSTGTGAPGETQYF. CDR3 nucleotides: TGTGCCAGCAGTACCGGGACAGGGGCCCCCGGGGAGACCCAGTACTTC.